The 7 T cell receptor beta chains in this list originate from one sample, sequenced in a study of CD8 T cells in Susac syndrome. Random hexamers primed reverse transcription of about 0.5 to 1 ug RNA. In TCRdb, the immunoSEQ multiplex PCR reads were re-called with MiXCR into one record per CDR3 protein. The sample records around 150,000 distinct CDR3 sequences, around 93% being singletons. The sample taken for sequencing was CD4+ T cells from PBMCs. Receptor source: a human donor with Susac syndrome.

This chain uses TRBV30 with TRBJ2-4; D unclear. Per germline, CDR1 GTSNPN and CDR2 SVGIG (reference sequence). The CDR3 extends over 12 amino acids. Trimming removed 2 bases from V and 6 bases from J, with 8 bases in between. CDR3 coding DNA: TGTGCCTGGAGTATTTACGGAAACATTCAGTACTTC. As protein: CAWSIYGNIQYF.

V and J are TRBV30 and TRBJ2-1, with 7 bases lining up with TRBD2. The CDR3 has 14 amino acids. CDR1 and CDR2 from the germline V gene are GTSNPN and SVGIG (reference sequence). Trimming at V came to 0 bases and at J to 7 bases, leaving 6 bases not matched to a gene. For the CDR3, the DNA is TGTGCCTGGAGTGTACGGCAGGGAGGGAATGAGCAGTTCTTC. Its translation: CAWSVRQGGNEQFF. Full variable domain (missing parts from reference TRBV30 and TRBJ2-1): SQTIHQWPATLVQPVGSPLSLECTVEGTSNPNLYWYRQAAGRGLQLLFYSVGIGQISSEVPQNLSASRPQDRQFILSSKKLLLSDSGFYLCAWSVRQGGNEQFFGPGTRLTVL.

The V and J genes are TRBV15 and TRBJ2-1; D ambiguous. The V end lost 4 bases, the J end lost 10 bases, and 11 bases lay between the germline ends. The CDR3 covers 12 residues. Germline loops: CDR1 LNHNV, CDR2 YYDKDF (reference sequence). CDR3 sequence: CATSKLVTEQFF. DNA of the CDR3: TGTGCCACCAGCAAGTTGGTTACCGAGCAGTTCTTC.

This clonotype has just one count. CDR3: CATDLQGARETQYF. CDR3 nucleotides: TGTGCCACCGATCTACAGGGGGCGCGGGAGACCCAGTACTTC. This sequence joins TRBV2 and TRBJ2-5; 9 positions match TRBD1. This CDR3 has 14 amino acids. V gave up 10 bases and J gave up 5 bases; unmatched junction bases: 11. CDR1 and CDR2 from the germline V gene are SNHLY and FYNNEI.

The rearrangement links TRBV20-1 to TRBJ1-2; D is ambiguous. The V gene lost 6 bases and the J gene lost 8 bases, with 10 bases spanning the gap. The V gene's germline CDR1 is DFQATT and CDR2 SNEGSKA (reference sequence). This CDR3 contains 10 residues. CDR3: CSAAFQGYTF. In DNA, the CDR3 is TGCAGTGCAGCCTTCCAGGGCTACACCTTC.

This chain links TRBV30 with TRBJ1-2; D call uncertain. The V end lost 0 bases, the J end lost 6 bases, and 17 bases lay between the germline ends. The CDR3 is 15 residues long. Germline loops: CDR1 GTSNPN, CDR2 SVGIG (reference sequence). The CDR3 bases are TGTGCCTGGAGTGTAAGGCACTTGGGAGTTGATGGCTACACCTTC. Amino acid sequence: CAWSVRHLGVDGYTF.

The V and J genes are TRBV5-1 and TRBJ2-3, with D perhaps TRBD1 or TRBD2 (5 bases each). Germline CDR1 reads SGHRS; CDR2 reads YFSETQ. The CDR3 contains 16 residues. V lost 2 bases to trimming and J lost 3 bases, with 16 bases between them. CDR3 DNA: TGCGCCAGCAGCTTTCAACCCGGGACGGTTACAGATACGCAGTATTTT. Translation gives CASSFQPGTVTDTQYF.